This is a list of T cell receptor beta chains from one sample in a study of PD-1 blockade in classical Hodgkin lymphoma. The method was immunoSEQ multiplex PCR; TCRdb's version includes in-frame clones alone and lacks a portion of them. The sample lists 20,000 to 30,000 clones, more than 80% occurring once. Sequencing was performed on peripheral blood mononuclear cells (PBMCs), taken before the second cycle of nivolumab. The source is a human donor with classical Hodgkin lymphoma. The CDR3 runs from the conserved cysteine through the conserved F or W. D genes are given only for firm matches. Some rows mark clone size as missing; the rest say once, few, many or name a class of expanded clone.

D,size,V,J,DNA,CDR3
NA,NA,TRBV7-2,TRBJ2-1,TGTGCCAGCAGCCTCAGCATGGGGGACTACAATGAGCAGTTCTTC,CASSLSMGDYNEQFF
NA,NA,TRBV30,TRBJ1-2,TGTGCCTGGAGTGTACGCGAGGACTATGGCTACACCTTC,CAWSVREDYGYTF
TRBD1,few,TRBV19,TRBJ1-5,TGTGCCAGTAGTACGTCGACAGGGAATCAGCCCCAGCATTTT,CASSTSTGNQPQHF
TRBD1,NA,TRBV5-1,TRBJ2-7,TGCGCCAGCAGGCCAGGGACAGGGGCCGCTAGCTACGAGCAGTACTTC,CASRPGTGAASYEQYF
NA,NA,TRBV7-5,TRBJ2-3,TGTGCCAGCAGCGCCGAGGGGTCCGATACGCAGTATTTT,CASSAEGSDTQYF
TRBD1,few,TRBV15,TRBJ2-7,TGTGCCACCAGCCGTAAGGGACAGGGTGACTACGAGCAGTACTTC,CATSRKGQGDYEQYF
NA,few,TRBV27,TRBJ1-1,TGTGCCAGCAGTTTTATGGCAGGGAACACTGAAGCTTTCTTT,CASSFMAGNTEAFF
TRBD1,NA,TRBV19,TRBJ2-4,TGTGCCAGTAGTCCAATCGACAGGGTCCAAAACATTCAGTACTTC,CASSPIDRVQNIQYF
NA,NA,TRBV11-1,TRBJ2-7,TGTGCCAGCAGCTTAACGGCAGTCTCCTACGAGCAGTACTTC,CASSLTAVSYEQYF
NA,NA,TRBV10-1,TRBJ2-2,TGCGCCAGCAGCGAGGGGGCCGGGGAGCTGTTTTTT,CASSEGAGELFF
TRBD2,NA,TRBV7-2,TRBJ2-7,TGTGCCAGCAGTCTCCGACTAGCGGGGGTGCAGTACTTC,CASSLRLAGVQYF
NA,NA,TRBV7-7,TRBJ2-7,TGTGCTAGCAGCCCCTTCCGGGGCTCCTACGAGCAGTACTTC,CASSPFRGSYEQYF
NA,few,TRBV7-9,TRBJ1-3,TGTGCCAGCAGCTTAGGAAGTCTGTCCGGAAACACCATATATTTT,CASSLGSLSGNTIYF
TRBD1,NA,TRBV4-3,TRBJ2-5,TGCGCCAGCAGCCAAGGCCCGGGACAGAAAGAGACCCAGTACTTC,CASSQGPGQKETQYF
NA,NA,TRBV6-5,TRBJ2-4,TGTGCCAGCAGTTCACATAGGACACTAGCCAAAAACATTCAGTACTTC,CASSSHRTLAKNIQYF
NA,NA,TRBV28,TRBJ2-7,TGTGCCAGCAGTTTATTGATCTACGAGCAGTACTTC,CASSLLIYEQYF
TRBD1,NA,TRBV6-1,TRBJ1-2,TGCGCCAGCAGCCCCAGGGGACAGGGGAGTGGCTACACCTTC,CASSPRGQGSGYTF
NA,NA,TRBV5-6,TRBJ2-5,TGTGCCAGCAGCGATACAGGTTCGGCGGGTCGGGAGACCCAGTACTTC,CASSDTGSAGRETQYF
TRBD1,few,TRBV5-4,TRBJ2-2,TGTGCCAGCAGCGCACACCAGGGGGCGAGCACCGGGGAGCTGTTTTTT,CASSAHQGASTGELFF
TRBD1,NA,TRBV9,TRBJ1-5,TGTGCCAGCAGCGTAGGGGACAGGGAGGGCCAGCCCCAGCATTTT,CASSVGDREGQPQHF
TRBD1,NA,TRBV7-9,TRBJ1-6,TGTGCCAGCAGCCCAGGACAGGCGGGGGATAATTCACCCCTCCACTTT,CASSPGQAGDNSPLHF
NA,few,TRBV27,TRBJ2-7,TGTGCCAGCAGCCCCGGGGCAGTAACCTACGAGCAGTACTTC,CASSPGAVTYEQYF
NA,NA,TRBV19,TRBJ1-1,TGTGCCAGTAGTATCAGGATAGAAGCTTTCTTT,CASSIRIEAFF
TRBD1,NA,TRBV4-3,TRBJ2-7,TGCGCCAGCAGCCAAGTATCCGGGACAGGGTTCGCCTACGAGCAGTACTTC,CASSQVSGTGFAYEQYF
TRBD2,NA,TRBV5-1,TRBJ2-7,TGCGCCAGCAGCTTAGCGGGGCTCTACGAGCAGTACTTC,CASSLAGLYEQYF
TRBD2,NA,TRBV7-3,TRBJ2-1,TGTGCCAGCAGCTTAACCAGGGCTAGCGGGGCTGGTGAGCAGTTCTTC,CASSLTRASGAGEQFF
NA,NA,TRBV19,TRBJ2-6,TGTGCCAGCTCAGGACGGGGACTCGGGGCCAACGTCCTGACTTTC,CASSGRGLGANVLTF
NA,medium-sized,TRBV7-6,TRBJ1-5,TGTGCCAGCAGCAAACATGGAGGTCGGGGAGAACAGCCCCAGCATTTT,CASSKHGGRGEQPQHF
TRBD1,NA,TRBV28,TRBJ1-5,TGTGCCAGCAGTTTAGCGAGGGGGCTAAATCAGCCCCAGCATTTT,CASSLARGLNQPQHF
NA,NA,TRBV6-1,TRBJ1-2,TGTGCCAGCAGGACCATGGGTTCCGGCGGGGGCTACACCTTC,CASRTMGSGGGYTF
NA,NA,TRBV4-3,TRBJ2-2,TGCGCCAGCAGCCAAGATCTCGGCGGGGAGCTGTTTTTT,CASSQDLGGELFF
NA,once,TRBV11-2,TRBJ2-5,TGTGCCAGCAGCTTAGTGGAGACCCAGTACTTC,CASSLVETQYF
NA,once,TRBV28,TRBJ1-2,TGTGCCAGCAGCCCACAGGGAGGGGCTTATGGCTACACCTTC,CASSPQGGAYGYTF
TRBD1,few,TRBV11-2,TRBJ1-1,TGTGCCAGCAGCTCCGCCGGGACAGGGTGGAAGACTGAAGCTTTCTTT,CASSSAGTGWKTEAFF
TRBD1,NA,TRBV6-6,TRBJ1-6,TGTGCCAGCAGTTACAGGCCAGGGGGCTATAATTCACCCCTCCACTTT,CASSYRPGGYNSPLHF
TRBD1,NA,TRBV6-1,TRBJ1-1,TGTGCCAGCAGGGACAGGGCGGCCACTGAAGCTTTCTTT,CASRDRAATEAFF
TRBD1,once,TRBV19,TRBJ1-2,TGTGCCAGGCCGGACAGGGGGCTAGTTACTAACTATGGCTACACCTTC,CARPDRGLVTNYGYTF
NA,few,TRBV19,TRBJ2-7,TGTGCCAGTAGTATTGTGGACAGTCCACCCTACGAGCAGTACTTC,CASSIVDSPPYEQYF
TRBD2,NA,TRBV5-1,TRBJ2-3,TGCGCCAGCAGCTGGCGGGGGACCACAGATACGCAGTATTTT,CASSWRGTTDTQYF
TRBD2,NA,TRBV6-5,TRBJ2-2,TGTGCCAGCAAGTTTCGGGGGGGCACCGGGGAGCTGTTTTTT,CASKFRGGTGELFF
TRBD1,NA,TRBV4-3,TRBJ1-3,TGCGCCAGCAGCCAAGAAGGGACAGTAGGAAACACCATATATTTT,CASSQEGTVGNTIYF
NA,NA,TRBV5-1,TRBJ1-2,TGCGCCAGCAGCGTGTTCAGGGATTATGGCTACACCTTC,CASSVFRDYGYTF
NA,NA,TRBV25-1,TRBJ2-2,TGTGCCAGCAGCCGGGGGAGGCCGAGCACCGGGGAGCTGTTTTTT,CASSRGRPSTGELFF
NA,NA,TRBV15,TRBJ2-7,TGTGCCACCAGCAGAGAGGGGCCAAGGGGCAACGAGCAGTACTTC,CATSREGPRGNEQYF
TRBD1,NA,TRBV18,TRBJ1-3,TGTGCCAGCACGACAGGGACTACTTCCACCTCTGGAAACACCATATATTTT,CASTTGTTSTSGNTIYF
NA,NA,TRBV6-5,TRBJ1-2,TGTGCCAGCAGTTACGCGGCAGGCTATGGCTACACCTTC,CASSYAAGYGYTF
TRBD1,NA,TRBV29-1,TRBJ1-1,TGCAGCGTTCGACGACAGGGGAACACTGAAGCTTTCTTT,CSVRRQGNTEAFF
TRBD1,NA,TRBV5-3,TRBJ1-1,TGTGCCAGAAGCTTGTTCGAGGGACAGGGGGCGCCGAACACTGAAGCTTTCTTT,CARSLFEGQGAPNTEAFF
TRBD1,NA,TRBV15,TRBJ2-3,TGTGCCACCAGCAGAATGGGACAGGCAAACACAGATACGCAGTATTTT,CATSRMGQANTDTQYF
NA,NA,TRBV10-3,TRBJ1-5,TGTGCCATCAGTGAGTCGATGGTCCGGACAGAGGGGTATGGCGGTCAGCCCCAGCATTTT,CAISESMVRTEGYGGQPQHF
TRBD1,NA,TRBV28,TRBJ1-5,TGTGCCAGCAGTGGGACAGGGGTTCCGCGCAATCAGCCCCAGCATTTT,CASSGTGVPRNQPQHF